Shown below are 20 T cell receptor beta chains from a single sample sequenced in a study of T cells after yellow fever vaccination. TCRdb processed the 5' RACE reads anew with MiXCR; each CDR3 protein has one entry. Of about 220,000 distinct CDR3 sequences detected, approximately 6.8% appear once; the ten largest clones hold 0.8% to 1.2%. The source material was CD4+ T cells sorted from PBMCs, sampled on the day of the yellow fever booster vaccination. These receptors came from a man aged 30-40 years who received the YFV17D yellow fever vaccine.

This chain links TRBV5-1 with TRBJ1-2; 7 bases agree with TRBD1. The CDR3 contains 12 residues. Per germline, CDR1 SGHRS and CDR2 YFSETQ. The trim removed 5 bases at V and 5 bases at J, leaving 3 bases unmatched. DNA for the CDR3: TGCGCCAGCAGAGGGGACAGTTATGGCTACACCTTC. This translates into CASRGDSYGYTF.

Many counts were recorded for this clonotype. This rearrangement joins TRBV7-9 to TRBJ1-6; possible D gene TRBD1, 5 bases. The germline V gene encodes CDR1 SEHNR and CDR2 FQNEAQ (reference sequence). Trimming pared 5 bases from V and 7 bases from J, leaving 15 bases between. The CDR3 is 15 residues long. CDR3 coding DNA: TGTGCCAGCAGCCCCCCCGGGACGGAAAATTCACCCCTCCACTTT. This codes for CASSPPGTENSPLHF.

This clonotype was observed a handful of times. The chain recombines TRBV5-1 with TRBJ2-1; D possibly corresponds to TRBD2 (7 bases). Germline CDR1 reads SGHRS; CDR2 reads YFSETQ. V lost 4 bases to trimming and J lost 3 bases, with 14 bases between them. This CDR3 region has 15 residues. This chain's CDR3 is CASSRGAGDYNEQFF. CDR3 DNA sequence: TGCGCCAGCAGCCGGGGGGCGGGAGACTACAATGAGCAGTTCTTC.

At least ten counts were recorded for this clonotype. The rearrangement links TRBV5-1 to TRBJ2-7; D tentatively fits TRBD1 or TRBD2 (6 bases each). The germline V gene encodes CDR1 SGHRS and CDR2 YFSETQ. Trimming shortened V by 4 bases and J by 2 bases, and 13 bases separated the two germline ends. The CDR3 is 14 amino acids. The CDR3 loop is CASSRGPTAYEQYF. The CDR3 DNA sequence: TGCGCCAGCAGCCGGGGGCCGACAGCCTACGAGCAGTACTTC.

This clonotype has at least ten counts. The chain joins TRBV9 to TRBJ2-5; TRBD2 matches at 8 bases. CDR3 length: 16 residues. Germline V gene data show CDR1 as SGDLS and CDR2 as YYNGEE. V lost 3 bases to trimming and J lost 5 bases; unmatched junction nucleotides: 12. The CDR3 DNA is TGTGCCAGCAGCGCTCACCGGGCGGGAGGAGTGGAGACCCAGTACTTC. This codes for CASSAHRAGGVETQYF.

CDR3 loop: CSARVGFKISYNEQFF. For the CDR3, the DNA is TGCAGTGCTAGAGTGGGATTTAAGATCTCCTACAATGAGCAGTTCTTC. The chain carries TRBV20-1 and TRBJ2-1, with unresolved D. The V gene's germline CDR1 is DFQATT and CDR2 SNEGSKA (reference sequence). The CDR3 is made up of 16 amino acids. Trimming took off 1 base at V and 0 bases at J, with 13 bases between the two ends.

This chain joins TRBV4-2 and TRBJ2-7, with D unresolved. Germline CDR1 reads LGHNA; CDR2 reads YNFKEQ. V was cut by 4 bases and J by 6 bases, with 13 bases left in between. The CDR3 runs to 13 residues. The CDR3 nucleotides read TGTGCCAGCAGCCCCGGGCGCCTCTGCGAGCAGTACTTC. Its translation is CASSPGRLCEQYF.

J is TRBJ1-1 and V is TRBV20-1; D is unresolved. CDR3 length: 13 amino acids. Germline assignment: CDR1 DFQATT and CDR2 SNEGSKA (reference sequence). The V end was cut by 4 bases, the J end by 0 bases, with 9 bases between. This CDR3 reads CSAKTPMNTEAFF. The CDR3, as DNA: TGCAGTGCTAAGACACCTATGAACACTGAAGCTTTCTTT.

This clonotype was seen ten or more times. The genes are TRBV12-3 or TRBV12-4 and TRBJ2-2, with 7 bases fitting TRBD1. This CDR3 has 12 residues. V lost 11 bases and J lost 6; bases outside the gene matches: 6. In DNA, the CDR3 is TGTGCCTCCCGACAGGGAGCCGGGGAGCTGTTTTTT. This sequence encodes CASRQGAGELFF.

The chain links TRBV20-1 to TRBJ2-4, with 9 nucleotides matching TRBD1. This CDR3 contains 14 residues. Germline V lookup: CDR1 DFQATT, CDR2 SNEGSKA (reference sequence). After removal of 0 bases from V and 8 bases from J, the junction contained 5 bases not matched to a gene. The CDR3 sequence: CSARDGQGSYIQYF. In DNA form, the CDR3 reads TGCAGTGCTAGAGATGGACAGGGGAGTTACATTCAGTACTTC.

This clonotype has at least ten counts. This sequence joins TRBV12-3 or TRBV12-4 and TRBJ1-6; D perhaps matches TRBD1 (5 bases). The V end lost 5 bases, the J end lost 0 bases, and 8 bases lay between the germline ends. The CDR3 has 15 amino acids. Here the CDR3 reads CASSPTDSYNSPLHF. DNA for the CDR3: TGTGCCAGCAGTCCGACAGACTCCTATAATTCACCCCTCCACTTT.

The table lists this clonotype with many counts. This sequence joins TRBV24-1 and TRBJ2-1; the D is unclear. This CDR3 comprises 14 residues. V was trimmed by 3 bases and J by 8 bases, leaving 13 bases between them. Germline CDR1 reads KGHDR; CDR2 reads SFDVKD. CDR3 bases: TGTGCCACCAGTGATGGTCAGCTTTCGGATGAGCAGTTCTTC. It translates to CATSDGQLSDEQFF.

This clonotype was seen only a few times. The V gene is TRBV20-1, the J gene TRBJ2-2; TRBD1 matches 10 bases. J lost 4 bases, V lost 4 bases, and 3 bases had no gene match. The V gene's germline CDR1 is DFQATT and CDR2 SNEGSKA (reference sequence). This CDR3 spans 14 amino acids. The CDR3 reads CSAKGQGGTGELFF. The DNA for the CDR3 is TGCAGTGCTAAAGGACAGGGGGGCACCGGGGAGCTGTTTTTT.

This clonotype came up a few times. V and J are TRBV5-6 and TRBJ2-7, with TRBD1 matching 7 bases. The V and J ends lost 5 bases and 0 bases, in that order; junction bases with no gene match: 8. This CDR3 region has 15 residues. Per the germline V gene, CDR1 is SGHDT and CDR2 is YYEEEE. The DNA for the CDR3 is TGTGCCAGCAGAGTGAGGGACAGAAGCTCCTACGAGCAGTACTTC. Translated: CASRVRDRSSYEQYF.

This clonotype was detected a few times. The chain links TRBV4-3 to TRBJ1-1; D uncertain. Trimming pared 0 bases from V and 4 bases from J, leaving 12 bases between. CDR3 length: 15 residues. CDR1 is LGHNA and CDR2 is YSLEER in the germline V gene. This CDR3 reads CASSQDLQRPTEAFF. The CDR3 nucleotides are TGCGCCAGCAGCCAAGATTTACAGAGACCCACTGAAGCTTTCTTT.

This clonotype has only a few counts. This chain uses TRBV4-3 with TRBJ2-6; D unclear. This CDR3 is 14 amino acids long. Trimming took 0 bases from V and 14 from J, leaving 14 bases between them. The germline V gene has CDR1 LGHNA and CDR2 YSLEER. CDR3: CASSQDLFGRFLTF. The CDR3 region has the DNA TGCGCCAGCAGCCAAGATTTGTTCGGCCGATTCCTGACTTTC.

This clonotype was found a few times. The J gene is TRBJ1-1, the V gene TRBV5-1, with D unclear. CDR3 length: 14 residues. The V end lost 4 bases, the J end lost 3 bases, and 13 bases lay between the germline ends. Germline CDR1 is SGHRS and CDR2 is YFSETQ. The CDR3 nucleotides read TGCGCCAGCAGCCCGGCGGGGTTTTACACTGAAGCTTTCTTT. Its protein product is CASSPAGFYTEAFF.

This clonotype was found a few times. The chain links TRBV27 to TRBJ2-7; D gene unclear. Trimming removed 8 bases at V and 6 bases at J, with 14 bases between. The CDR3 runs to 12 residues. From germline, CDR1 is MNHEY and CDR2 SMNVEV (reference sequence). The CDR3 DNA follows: TGTGCCAGCTTCGACGGGTTGGGCGAGCAGTACTTC. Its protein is CASFDGLGEQYF.

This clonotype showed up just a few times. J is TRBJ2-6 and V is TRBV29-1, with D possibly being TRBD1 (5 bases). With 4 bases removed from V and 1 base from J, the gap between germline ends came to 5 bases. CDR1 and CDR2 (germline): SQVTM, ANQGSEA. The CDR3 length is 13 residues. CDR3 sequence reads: CSVGQSGANVLTF. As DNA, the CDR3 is TGCAGCGTTGGACAGTCTGGGGCCAACGTCCTGACTTTC.

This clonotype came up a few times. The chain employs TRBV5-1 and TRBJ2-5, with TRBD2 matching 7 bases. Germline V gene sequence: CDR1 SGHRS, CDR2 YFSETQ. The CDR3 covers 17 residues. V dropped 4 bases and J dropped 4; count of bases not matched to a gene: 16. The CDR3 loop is CASSPLVASGAGETQYF. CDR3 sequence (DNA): TGCGCCAGCAGCCCCCTGGTGGCTAGCGGAGCCGGAGAGACCCAGTACTTC.